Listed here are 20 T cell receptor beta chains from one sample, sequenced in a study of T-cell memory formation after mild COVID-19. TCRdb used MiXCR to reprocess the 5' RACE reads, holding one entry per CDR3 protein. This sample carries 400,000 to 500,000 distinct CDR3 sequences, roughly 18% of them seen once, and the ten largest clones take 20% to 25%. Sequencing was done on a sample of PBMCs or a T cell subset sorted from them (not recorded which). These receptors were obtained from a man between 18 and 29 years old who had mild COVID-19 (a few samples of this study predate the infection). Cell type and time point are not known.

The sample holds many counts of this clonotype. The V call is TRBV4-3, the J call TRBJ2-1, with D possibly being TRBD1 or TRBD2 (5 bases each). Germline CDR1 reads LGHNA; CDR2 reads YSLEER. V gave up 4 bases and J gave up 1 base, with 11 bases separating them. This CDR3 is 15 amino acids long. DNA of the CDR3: TGCGCCAGCAGCCCTGGGACGGCTTCCTACAATGAGCAGTTCTTC. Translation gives CASSPGTASYNEQFF.

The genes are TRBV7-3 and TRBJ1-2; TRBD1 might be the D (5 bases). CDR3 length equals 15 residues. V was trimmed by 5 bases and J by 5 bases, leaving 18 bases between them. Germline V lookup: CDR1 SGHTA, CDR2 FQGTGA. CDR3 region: CASSPYVGAEYGYTF. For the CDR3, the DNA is TGTGCCAGCAGCCCATATGTAGGGGCAGAATATGGCTACACCTTC.

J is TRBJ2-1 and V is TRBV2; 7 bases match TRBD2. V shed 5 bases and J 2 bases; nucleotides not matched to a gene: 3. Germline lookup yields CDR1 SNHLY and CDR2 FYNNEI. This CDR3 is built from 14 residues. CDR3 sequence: CASSREGPYNEQFF. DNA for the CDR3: TGTGCCAGCAGTAGGGAGGGACCCTACAATGAGCAGTTCTTC.

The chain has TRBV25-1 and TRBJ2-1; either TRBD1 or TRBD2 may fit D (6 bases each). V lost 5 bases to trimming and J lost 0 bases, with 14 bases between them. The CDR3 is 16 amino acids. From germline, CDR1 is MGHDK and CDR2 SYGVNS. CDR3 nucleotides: TGTGCCAGCAGTCGTTTCGGGGGCGGCTCCTACAATGAGCAGTTCTTC. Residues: CASSRFGGGSYNEQFF.

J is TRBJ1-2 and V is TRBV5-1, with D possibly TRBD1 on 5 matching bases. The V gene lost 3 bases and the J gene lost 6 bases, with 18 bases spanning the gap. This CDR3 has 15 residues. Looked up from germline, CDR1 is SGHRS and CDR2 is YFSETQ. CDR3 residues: CASSSLPGGGDGYTF. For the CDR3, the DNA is TGCGCCAGCAGCTCACTACCGGGAGGAGGGGATGGCTACACCTTC.

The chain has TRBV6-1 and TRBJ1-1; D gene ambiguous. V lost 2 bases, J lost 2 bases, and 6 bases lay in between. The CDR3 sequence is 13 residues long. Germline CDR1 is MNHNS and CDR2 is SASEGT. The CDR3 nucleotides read TGTGCCAGCAGTGAATACGGAAACACTGAAGCTTTCTTT. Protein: CASSEYGNTEAFF.

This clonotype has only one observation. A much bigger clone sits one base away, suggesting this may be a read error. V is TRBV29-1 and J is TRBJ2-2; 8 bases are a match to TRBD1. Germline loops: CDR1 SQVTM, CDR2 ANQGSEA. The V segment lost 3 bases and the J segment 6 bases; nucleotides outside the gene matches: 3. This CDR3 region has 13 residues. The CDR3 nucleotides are TGCAGCGTTGAGACAGGGGACGCCGGGGAGCTGTTTTTT. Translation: CSVETGDAGELFF.

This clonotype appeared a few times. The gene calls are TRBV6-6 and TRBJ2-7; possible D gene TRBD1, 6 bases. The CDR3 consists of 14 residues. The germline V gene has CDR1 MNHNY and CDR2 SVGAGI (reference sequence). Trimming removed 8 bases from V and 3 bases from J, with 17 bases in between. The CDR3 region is CASGSGELNYEQYF. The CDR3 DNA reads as TGTGCCAGCGGCTCAGGGGAGCTGAACTACGAGCAGTACTTC.

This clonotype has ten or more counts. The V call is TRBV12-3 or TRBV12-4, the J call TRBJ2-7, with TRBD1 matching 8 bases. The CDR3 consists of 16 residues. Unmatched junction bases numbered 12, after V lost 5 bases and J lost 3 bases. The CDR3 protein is CASSSLSTGVDYEQYF. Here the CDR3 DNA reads TGTGCCAGCAGTAGCCTCTCGACAGGGGTAGACTACGAGCAGTACTTC.

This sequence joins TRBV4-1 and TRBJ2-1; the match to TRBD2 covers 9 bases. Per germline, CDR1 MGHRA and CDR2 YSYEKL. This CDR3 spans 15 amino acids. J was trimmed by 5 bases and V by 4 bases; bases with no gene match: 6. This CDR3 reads CASSPDSGGDNEQFF. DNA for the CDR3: TGCGCCAGCAGCCCCGATAGCGGGGGAGACAATGAGCAGTTCTTC.

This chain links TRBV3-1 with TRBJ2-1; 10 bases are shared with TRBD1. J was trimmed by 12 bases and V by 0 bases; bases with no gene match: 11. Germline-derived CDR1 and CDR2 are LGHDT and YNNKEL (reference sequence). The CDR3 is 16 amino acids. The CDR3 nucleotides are TGTGCCAGCAGCCAAGACCCCGGGACAGGGGCCCACGGGCAGTTCTTC. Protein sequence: CASSQDPGTGAHGQFF.

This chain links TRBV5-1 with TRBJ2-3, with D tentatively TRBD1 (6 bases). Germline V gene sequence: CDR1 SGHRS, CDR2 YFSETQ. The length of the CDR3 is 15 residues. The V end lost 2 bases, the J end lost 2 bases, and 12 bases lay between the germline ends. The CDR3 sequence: CASSLGRGITDTQYF. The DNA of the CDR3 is TGCGCCAGCAGCTTAGGCAGGGGTATCACAGATACGCAGTATTTT.

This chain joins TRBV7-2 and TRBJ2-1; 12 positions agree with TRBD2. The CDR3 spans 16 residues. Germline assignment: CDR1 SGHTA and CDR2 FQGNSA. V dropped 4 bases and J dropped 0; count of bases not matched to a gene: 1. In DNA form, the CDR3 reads TGTGCCAGCAGCTCGACTAGCGGGGGCTCCTACAATGAGCAGTTCTTC. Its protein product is CASSSTSGGSYNEQFF. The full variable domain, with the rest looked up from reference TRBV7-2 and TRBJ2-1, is GAGVSQSPSNKVTEKGKDVELRCDPISGHTALYWYRQSLGQGLEFLIYFQGNSAPDKSGLPSDRFSAERTGGSVSTLTIQRTQQEDSAVYLCASSSTSGGSYNEQFFGPGTRLTVL.

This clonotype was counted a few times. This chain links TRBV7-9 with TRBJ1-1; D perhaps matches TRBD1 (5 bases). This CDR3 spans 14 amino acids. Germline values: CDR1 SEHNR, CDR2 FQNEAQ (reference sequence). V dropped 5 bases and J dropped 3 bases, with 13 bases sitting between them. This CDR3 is CASSPEPGYTEAFF. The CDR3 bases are TGTGCCAGCAGCCCCGAGCCAGGGTACACTGAAGCTTTCTTT. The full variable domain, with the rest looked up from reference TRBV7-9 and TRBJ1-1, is DTGVSQNPRHKITKRGQNVTFRCDPISEHNRLYWYRQTLGQGPEFLTYFQNEAQLEKSRLLSDRFSAERPKGSFSTLEIQRTEQGDSAMYLCASSPEPGYTEAFFGQGTRLTVV.

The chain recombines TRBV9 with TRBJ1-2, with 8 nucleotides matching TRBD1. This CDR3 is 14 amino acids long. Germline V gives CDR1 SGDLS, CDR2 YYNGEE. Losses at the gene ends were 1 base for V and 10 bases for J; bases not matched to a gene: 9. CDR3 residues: CASSVISGGGVYTF. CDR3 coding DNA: TGTGCCAGCAGCGTAATTTCAGGGGGCGGTGTCTACACCTTC.

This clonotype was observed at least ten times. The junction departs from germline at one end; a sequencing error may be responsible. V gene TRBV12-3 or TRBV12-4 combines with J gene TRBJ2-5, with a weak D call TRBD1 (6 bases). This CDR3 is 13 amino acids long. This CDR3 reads CASRLGQGETQYF. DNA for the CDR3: TGTGCCAGCAGATTAGGGCAGGGGGAGACCCAGTACTTC.

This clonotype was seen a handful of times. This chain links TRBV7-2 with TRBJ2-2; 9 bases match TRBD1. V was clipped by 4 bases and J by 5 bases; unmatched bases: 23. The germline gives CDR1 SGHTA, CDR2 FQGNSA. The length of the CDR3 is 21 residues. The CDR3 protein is CASSSALFRTGVSKKTGELFF. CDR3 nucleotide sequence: TGTGCCAGCAGCTCCGCTTTGTTCCGGACAGGGGTTAGTAAGAAGACCGGGGAGCTGTTTTTT.

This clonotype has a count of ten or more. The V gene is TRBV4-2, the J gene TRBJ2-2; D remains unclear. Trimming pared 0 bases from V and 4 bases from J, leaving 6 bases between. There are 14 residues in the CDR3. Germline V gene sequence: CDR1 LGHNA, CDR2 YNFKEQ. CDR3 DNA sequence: TGTGCCAGCAGCCAAGATTACGGCACCGGGGAGCTGTTTTTT. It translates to CASSQDYGTGELFF.

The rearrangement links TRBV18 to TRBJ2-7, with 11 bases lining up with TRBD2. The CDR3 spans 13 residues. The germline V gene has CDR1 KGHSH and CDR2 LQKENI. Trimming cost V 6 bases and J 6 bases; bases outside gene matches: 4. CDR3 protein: CASSDSGGGEQYV. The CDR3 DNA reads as TGTGCCAGCTCCGATAGCGGGGGGGGCGAGCAGTACGTC.

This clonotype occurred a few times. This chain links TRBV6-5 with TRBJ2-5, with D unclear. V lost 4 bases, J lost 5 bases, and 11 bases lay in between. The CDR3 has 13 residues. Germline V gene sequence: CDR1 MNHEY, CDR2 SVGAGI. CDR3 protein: CASSSDLRETQYF. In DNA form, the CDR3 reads TGTGCCAGCAGTTCTGACCTGCGGGAGACCCAGTACTTC.